Below, 8 T cell receptor beta chains from the same sample are listed, as sequenced in a study of shared clonotypes between healthy human individuals. Profiled with immunoSEQ multiplex PCR; TCRdb holds only in-frame clones, not every one. The repertoire holds some 2.4 million clones, with 93% as singletons. The sample consisted of naive CD4+ T cells from PBMCs. Subset described: CD45RA+ positively selected. The receptors were gathered from a man aged 18 to 30 in good health. Some clones in this sample may be carry-over from other donors' samples.

The chain combines TRBV28 with TRBJ2-7; D perhaps matches TRBD2 (6 bases). The CDR3 is made up of 13 amino acids. Trimming left V 4 bases short and J 3 bases short, with 10 bases between. The germline V gene has CDR1 MDHEN and CDR2 SYDVKM. The CDR3 spells CASSSLAHYEQYF. For the CDR3, the DNA is TGTGCCAGCAGTTCCCTAGCGCACTACGAGCAGTACTTC.

The chain uses TRBV9 and TRBJ2-1; weak D call: TRBD2 (6 bases). V lost 4 bases and J 4 bases, leaving 12 bases between the germline ends. This CDR3 comprises 14 residues. Germline V CDR1 and CDR2: SGDLS, YYNGEE. CDR3 nucleotides: TGTGCCAGCAGCCGGGGGACTTCTTACAATGAGCAGTTCTTC. Protein product: CASSRGTSYNEQFF. Drawing the rest from reference TRBV9 and TRBJ2-1, the complete variable domain is DSGVTQTPKHLITATGQRVTLRCSPRSGDLSVYWYQQSLDQGLQFLIQYYNGEERAKGNILERFSAQQFPDLHSELNLSSLELGDSALYFCASSRGTSYNEQFFGPGTRLTVL.

J is TRBJ1-4 and V is TRBV7-9, with 8 bases aligning to TRBD1. The CDR3 is 16 residues long. Germline values: CDR1 SEHNR, CDR2 FQNEAQ (reference sequence). J lost 0 bases, V lost 5 bases, and 5 bases had no gene match. The CDR3 protein is CASSHGQGTTNEKLFF. CDR3 nucleotide sequence: TGTGCCAGCAGCCACGGACAGGGAACAACTAATGAAAAACTGTTTTTT.

In its sample, this clone was seen a few times. V usage is TRBV14 and J usage is TRBJ1-4; tentatively, D is TRBD1 (6 bases). The CDR3 has 15 amino acids. CDR1 and CDR2 from the germline V gene are SGHDN and FVKESK. With 2 bases removed from V and 7 bases from J, the gap between germline ends came to 14 bases. CDR3 residues: CASSQIRDKSEKLFF. CDR3 coding DNA: TGTGCCAGCAGCCAAATCCGGGACAAGAGTGAAAAACTGTTTTTT.

The chain employs TRBV5-1 and TRBJ2-7; 11 bases fit TRBD1. V lost 3 bases to trimming and J lost 2 bases; unmatched junction nucleotides: 10. Germline V CDR1 and CDR2: SGHRS, YFSETQ. This CDR3 has 17 residues. This CDR3 is CASSYGQGAAETYEQYF. CDR3 bases: TGCGCCAGCAGCTACGGACAGGGGGCCGCAGAAACCTACGAGCAGTACTTC.

The chain recombines TRBV7-9 with TRBJ1-2; D is ambiguous. The CDR3 length is 14 residues. Trimming took off 5 bases at V and 1 base at J, with 11 bases between the two ends. CDR1 SEHNR and CDR2 FQNEAQ come from the germline V gene (reference sequence). DNA of the CDR3: TGTGCCAGCAGCCAAATACAGCGTAACTATGGCTACACCTTC. This encodes CASSQIQRNYGYTF.

V gene TRBV30 combines with J gene TRBJ1-5, with D perhaps TRBD1 (5 bases). The germline V and J ends were trimmed by 3 bases and 0 bases, with 12 bases remaining between them. Germline V gene sequence: CDR1 GTSNPN, CDR2 SVGIG (reference sequence). The CDR3 is made up of 15 amino acids. The CDR3 region is CAWSPGQNSNQPQHF. As DNA, the CDR3 is TGTGCCTGGAGCCCAGGACAAAATAGCAATCAGCCCCAGCATTTT. Based on the CDR3 plus reference TRBV30 and TRBJ1-5, the full variable domain is SQTIHQWPATLVQPVGSPLSLECTVEGTSNPNLYWYRQAAGRGLQLLFYSVGIGQISSEVPQNLSASRPQDRQFILSSKKLLLSDSGFYLCAWSPGQNSNQPQHFGDGTRLSIL.

J is TRBJ2-1 and V is TRBV5-4; D gene ambiguous. V lost 3 bases, J lost 8 bases, and 18 bases lay in between. Per germline, CDR1 SGHNT and CDR2 YYREEE (reference sequence). The CDR3 covers 15 residues. The CDR3 loop is CASSSRRQLKDEQFF. The DNA of the CDR3 is TGTGCCAGCAGCTCAAGACGGCAACTCAAGGATGAGCAGTTCTTC.